The 2 T cell receptor beta chains in this list originate from one sample, sequenced in a study of blood T cell repertoires in COVID-19. This table comes from immunoSEQ multiplex PCR, and its TCRdb copy is limited to in-frame clones, with some not included. The sample has about 190,000 clones; 80% to 90% are singletons. The material sequenced was peripheral blood. The receptors derive from a man aged 50 or older with active or convalescent COVID-19.

V is TRBV6-2 or TRBV6-3 and J is TRBJ1-3; D possibly corresponds to TRBD1 (6 bases). Germline V gives CDR1 MNHEY, CDR2 SVGEGT. Trimming took 2 bases from V and 0 from J, leaving 11 bases between them. The length of the CDR3 is 16 residues. CDR3 residues: CASSYRQAVSGNTIYF. The CDR3 DNA reads TGTGCCAGCAGTTACAGACAGGCGGTCTCTGGAAACACCATATATTTT.

Worth noting for this clone: The identical CDR3 is also encoded by other nucleotide sequences in the sample. The chain employs TRBV9 and TRBJ1-2, with TRBD1 matching 10 bases. V lost 5 bases, J lost 8 bases, and 15 bases stayed unmatched. Germline-derived CDR1 and CDR2 are SGDLS and YYNGEE. This CDR3 comprises 16 residues. The DNA of the CDR3 is TGTGCCAGCAGTTTAGGGACAGGGGTAAAGTCTGGGGGCTACACCTTC. This codes for CASSLGTGVKSGGYTF. The full variable domain, its missing parts supplied by reference TRBV9 and TRBJ1-2, is DSGVTQTPKHLITATGQRVTLRCSPRSGDLSVYWYQQSLDQGLQFLIQYYNGEERAKGNILERFSAQQFPDLHSELNLSSLELGDSALYFCASSLGTGVKSGGYTFGSGTRLTVV.